Shown below are 30 T cell receptor beta chains from a single sample sequenced in a study of blood T cell repertoires in COVID-19 (TCRdb year 2020). Preparation of the library involved the immunoSEQ multiplex PCR assay. Not all clones reach the TCRdb copy of this immuneACCESS table, which keeps in-frame sequences only. Checked studies attribute under half of the gap to unresolved V genes and leave the rest unexplained. This sample lists about 220,000 clones; 80% to 85% were detected once. Of the sample, 2% to 2.5% is held by the ten largest clones. Sequences were obtained from peripheral blood. Receptors were obtained from a woman aged 60-70 years with acute or convalescent COVID-19.

This chain connects TRBV9 to TRBJ1-1; 7 nucleotides line up with TRBD1. There are 18 residues in the CDR3. Germline lookup yields CDR1 SGDLS and CDR2 YYNGEE. J was trimmed by 4 bases and V by 5 bases; bases with no gene match: 20. CDR3: CASRKVAGGINRFTEAFF. In DNA, the CDR3 is TGTGCCAGCAGAAAGGTGGCAGGGGGAATTAATCGGTTCACTGAAGCTTTCTTT.

In its sample, this clone was seen a few times. The chain employs TRBV7-9 and TRBJ1-1, with D possibly being TRBD1 (6 bases). V was clipped by 5 bases and J by 5 bases, with 18 bases between them. Germline values: CDR1 SEHNR, CDR2 FQNEAQ (reference sequence). CDR3 length: 15 residues. CDR3 in DNA: TGTGCCAGCAGCCCCGAGGGGGGGTGGATTACTGAAGCTTTCTTT. Its translation is CASSPEGGWITEAFF.

The V call is TRBV6-5, the J call TRBJ1-2; 9 positions agree with TRBD1. Trimming removed 7 bases from V and 8 bases from J; junction bases left unmatched: 5. The CDR3 consists of 12 residues. From germline, CDR1 is MNHEY and CDR2 SVGAGI. CDR3 DNA sequence: TGTGCCAGCACCGGACAGGGGAGAGGCTACACCTTC. It encodes CASTGQGRGYTF.

This chain joins TRBV7-2 and TRBJ1-2; TRBD1 might be the D (6 bases). CDR3 size: 14 residues. In germline, CDR1 is SGHTA, CDR2 FQGNSA. Trimming cost V 1 base and J 4 bases, with 10 bases left between them. The CDR3 spells CASSLEQGFYGYTF. The DNA for the CDR3 is TGTGCCAGCAGCTTAGAACAGGGATTCTATGGCTACACCTTC.

This rearrangement joins TRBV5-1 to TRBJ2-2; no clear D gene. Per germline, CDR1 SGHRS and CDR2 YFSETQ. The CDR3 sequence is 13 residues long. Trimming took off 4 bases at V and 5 bases at J, with 9 bases between the two ends. CDR3 sequence (DNA): TGCGCCAGCAGCCCCTCCGTGACCGGGGAGCTGTTTTTT. Translation gives CASSPSVTGELFF.

The chain has TRBV6-1 and TRBJ1-2, with TRBD1 matching over 7 bases. There are 17 residues in the CDR3. V dropped 0 bases and J dropped 3; count of bases not matched to a gene: 10. Germline V gene sequence: CDR1 MNHNS, CDR2 SASEGT. This CDR3 reads CASSEALPGGWDYGYTF. CDR3 bases: TGTGCCAGCAGTGAAGCGCTTCCAGGGGGATGGGACTATGGCTACACCTTC.

The V and J genes are TRBV5-4 and TRBJ1-1; 7 bases line up with TRBD1. J lost 1 base, V lost 5 bases, and 8 bases had no gene match. Per germline, CDR1 SGHNT and CDR2 YYREEE (reference sequence). This CDR3 has 15 amino acids. In DNA form, the CDR3 reads TGTGCCAGCAGACCCCCGGGACAGACGAACACTGAAGCTTTCTTT. As protein: CASRPPGQTNTEAFF.

The CDR3 region has the DNA TGTGCCAGCAGCCCAGGACAGGGAGATTATAACATTCAGTACTTC. Its translation: CASSPGQGDYNIQYF. This chain joins TRBV5-4 and TRBJ2-4; TRBD1 agrees at 8 bases. Trimming at V came to 4 bases and at J to 7 bases, leaving 10 bases not matched to a gene. This CDR3 region has 15 residues. CDR1 SGHNT and CDR2 YYREEE come from the germline V gene (reference sequence).

The chain combines TRBV12-3 or TRBV12-4 with TRBJ1-3, with TRBD1 matching over 8 bases. J lost 3 bases, V lost 6 bases, and 1 base had no gene match. This CDR3 is built from 13 residues. CDR3 DNA sequence: TGTGCCAGCAGGACAGGGGTTGGAAACACCATATATTTT. This translates into CASRTGVGNTIYF.

This clone is a singleton in its sample. This chain connects TRBV7-2 to TRBJ1-2; 9 bases match TRBD1. J was trimmed by 7 bases and V by 1 base; bases with no gene match: 10. The CDR3 extends over 16 amino acids. CDR1 and CDR2 (germline): SGHTA, FQGNSA. For the CDR3, the DNA is TGTGCCAGCAGCTTAGTGGGACAGGGCTATCCGGTTGGCTACACCTTC. It codes for CASSLVGQGYPVGYTF.

This chain connects TRBV30 to TRBJ1-2, with D tentatively TRBD1 (5 bases). This CDR3 contains 13 residues. Looked up from germline, CDR1 is GTSNPN and CDR2 is SVGIG (reference sequence). The V and J ends lost 4 bases and 3 bases respectively, with 12 bases between them. The CDR3 region is CAWIEGGDYGYTF. The DNA of the CDR3 is TGTGCCTGGATCGAAGGAGGGGACTATGGCTACACCTTC.

The J gene is TRBJ2-4, the V gene TRBV5-5, with a weak D call TRBD2 (6 bases). The length of the CDR3 is 17 residues. V lost 0 bases, J lost 6 bases, and 19 bases lay in between. Germline assignment: CDR1 SGHKS and CDR2 YYEKEE (reference sequence). The CDR3 is CASSLALASRATNIQYF. CDR3 nucleotides: TGTGCCAGCAGCTTGGCGCTAGCGTCCCGTGCTACAAACATTCAGTACTTC.

The rearrangement links TRBV28 to TRBJ1-5; the D is unclear. V gave up 6 bases and J gave up 2 bases, with 20 bases separating them. This CDR3 is 17 amino acids long. Germline values: CDR1 MDHEN, CDR2 SYDVKM. The CDR3 protein is CASSWLWQDVGNQPQHF. For the CDR3, the DNA is TGTGCCAGCAGCTGGTTGTGGCAGGATGTCGGCAATCAGCCCCAGCATTTT.

This clone was seen a few times. The CDR3 DNA follows: TGTGCCAGCAGTTTCGAGGGTCCCAGGGGTGGCTACACCTTC. This codes for CASSFEGPRGGYTF. The chain is built from TRBV28 and TRBJ1-2; tentative D call: TRBD1 (6 bases). The length of the CDR3 is 14 residues. Looked up from germline, CDR1 is MDHEN and CDR2 is SYDVKM. V was trimmed by 3 bases and J by 7 bases, leaving 15 bases between them.

The chain couples TRBV7-9 to TRBJ2-7, with 9 bases aligning to TRBD1. The germline gives CDR1 SEHNR, CDR2 FQNEAQ (reference sequence). The CDR3 runs 14 residues. After removal of 5 bases from V and 5 bases from J, the junction contained 7 bases not matched to a gene. The chain's CDR3 is CASSSGQGRDEQYF. CDR3 DNA sequence: TGTGCCAGCAGCAGCGGACAGGGGAGAGACGAGCAGTACTTC.

This clone was observed once. The genes are TRBV29-1 and TRBJ1-2, with 9 bases fitting TRBD1. Germline values: CDR1 SQVTM, CDR2 ANQGSEA. The ends lost 6 bases at V and 4 bases at J; junction bases unmatched: 6. The CDR3 loop spans 13 amino acids. CDR3 loop: CSVSGTGRYGYTF. The CDR3 DNA is TGCAGCGTATCCGGGACAGGGCGCTATGGCTACACCTTC.

This CDR3 reads CAISQGHANVYGYTF. For the CDR3, the DNA is TGTGCCATCAGCCAAGGACACGCCAACGTATATGGCTACACCTTC. The chain recombines TRBV10-3 with TRBJ1-2; D might be TRBD1 (5 bases). In germline, CDR1 is ENHRY, CDR2 SYGVKD. Trimming removed 6 bases from V and 5 bases from J, with 19 bases in between. The length of the CDR3 is 15 residues.

This clone was found once. The rearrangement links TRBV27 to TRBJ2-5; 7 bases agree with TRBD2. Germline V gene lookup returns CDR1 MNHEY and CDR2 SMNVEV (reference sequence). With V trimmed by 4 bases and J by 5 bases, 7 bases remained unmatched. The length of the CDR3 is 14 residues. The CDR3 sequence is CASSSGLGTETQYF. The CDR3, as DNA: TGTGCCAGCAGTTCAGGACTAGGGACGGAGACCCAGTACTTC.

V gene TRBV19 combines with J gene TRBJ1-1; D is undetermined. The CDR3 runs 15 residues. Germline loops: CDR1 LNHDA, CDR2 SQIVND (reference sequence). The V end was cut by 3 bases, the J end by 6 bases, with 17 bases between. Here the CDR3 DNA reads TGTGCCAGTAGTATGGAGTTTTCGGCAGCAGCTGAAGCTTTCTTT. It is translated as CASSMEFSAAAEAFF.

The V call is TRBV2, the J call TRBJ1-5; TRBD1 matches at 7 bases. Germline V CDR1 and CDR2: SNHLY, FYNNEI. The CDR3 extends over 15 amino acids. The V gene end was trimmed by 1 base and the J gene end by 4 bases; junction bases not matched to a gene: 4. CDR3 amino acids: CASSEGGTANQPQHF. The CDR3 DNA reads TGTGCCAGCAGTGAAGGGGGGACAGCAAATCAGCCCCAGCATTTT.

The rearrangement uses TRBV2 and TRBJ1-2; D is undetermined. CDR1 is SNHLY, CDR2 FYNNEI, per germline. This CDR3 has 15 residues. Between the trimmed V and J ends, which lost 5 bases and 0 bases, there was a span of 13 bases. DNA of the CDR3: TGTGCCAGCAGTCACCTAGTCGGAGCTAACTATGGCTACACCTTC. This translates into CASSHLVGANYGYTF.

V gene TRBV27 combines with J gene TRBJ2-7; D unclear. The germline gives CDR1 MNHEY, CDR2 SMNVEV (reference sequence). V gave up 5 bases and J gave up 9 bases, with 17 bases separating them. The CDR3 consists of 13 residues. The CDR3 region is CASSRGPWMVQYF. The CDR3 nucleotides are TGTGCCAGCAGTCGTGGGCCGTGGATGGTGCAGTACTTC.

This rearrangement joins TRBV18 to TRBJ1-2, with a tentative D call TRBD1 (6 bases). CDR3 length: 13 amino acids. CDR1 KGHSH and CDR2 LQKENI come from the germline V gene. The V gene lost 2 bases and the J gene lost 6 bases, with 10 bases spanning the gap. CDR3 sequence reads: CASSPEQGHGYTF. DNA for the CDR3: TGTGCCAGCTCACCAGAACAGGGACATGGCTACACCTTC.

This chain joins TRBV5-1 and TRBJ2-1; the match to TRBD1 covers 9 bases. CDR1 is SGHRS, CDR2 YFSETQ, per germline. The CDR3 is made up of 16 amino acids. With 4 bases clipped from V and 2 bases from J, the junction kept 7 bases outside the gene matches. The CDR3 is CASSRSTGGTYNEQFF. The CDR3 DNA reads as TGCGCCAGCAGCAGGTCGACAGGGGGTACCTACAATGAGCAGTTCTTC. Using reference TRBV5-1 and TRBJ2-1 for the parts outside the CDR3, the full variable domain is KAGVTQTPRYLIKTRGQQVTLSCSPISGHRSVSWYQQTPGQGLQFLFEYFSETQRNKGNFPGRFSGRQFSNSRSEMNVSTLELGDSALYLCASSRSTGGTYNEQFFGPGTRLTVL.

The chain couples TRBV7-2 to TRBJ1-3, with D possibly being TRBD1 (5 bases). The germline V and J ends were trimmed by 7 bases and 1 base, with 14 bases remaining between them. This CDR3 contains 15 residues. The germline CDR1 and CDR2 sequences are SGHTA and FQGNSA. CDR3 protein: CASTLRQGSGNTIYF. For the CDR3, the DNA is TGTGCCAGCACCCTAAGGCAGGGTTCTGGAAACACCATATATTTT.

V and J are TRBV6-5 and TRBJ1-2, with 9 positions matching TRBD1. The CDR3 has 15 amino acids. V dropped 4 bases and J dropped 5; count of bases not matched to a gene: 8. Germline-derived CDR1 and CDR2 are MNHEY and SVGAGI. The CDR3 DNA sequence: TGTGCCAGCAGTTCCATTACAGGGACAGGGTATGGCTACACCTTC. Amino acid sequence: CASSSITGTGYGYTF.

V usage is TRBV21-1 and J usage is TRBJ1-2; whether TRBD1, the table's D call, matches the DNA was not checked. TRBV21-1 is termed a pseudogene. The CDR3 is made up of 14 amino acids. CDR3 amino acids: CASSTGQPNYGYTF. The CDR3 region has the DNA TGTGCCAGCAGCACGGGACAGCCTAACTATGGCTACACCTTC.

This chain connects TRBV11-2 to TRBJ1-1; D not resolved. V gave up 1 base and J gave up 6 bases, with 6 bases separating them. This CDR3 comprises 12 residues. CDR1 SGHAT and CDR2 FQNNGV come from the germline V gene. The CDR3: CASSLVLAEAFF. CDR3 coding DNA: TGTGCCAGCAGCTTAGTCCTTGCTGAAGCTTTCTTT.

The chain couples TRBV4-1 to TRBJ2-4; 8 nucleotides agree with TRBD1. The length of the CDR3 is 15 residues. Germline CDR1 MGHRA, CDR2 YSYEKL. V trimming: 5 bases; J trimming: 3 bases; junction bases outside the gene matches: 6. Here the CDR3 DNA reads TGCGCCAGCAGCGGACAGGGTAGGGACAAAAACATTCAGTACTTC. Translated: CASSGQGRDKNIQYF.

V usage is TRBV2 and J usage is TRBJ2-1; 11 nucleotides agree with TRBD2. CDR3 length equals 16 residues. The V gene end was trimmed by 1 base and the J gene end by 5 bases; junction bases not matched to a gene: 4. Germline V lookup: CDR1 SNHLY, CDR2 FYNNEI. DNA of the CDR3: TGTGCCAGCAGTGAAGAGCTAGCGGGGGGAAACAATGAGCAGTTCTTC. This sequence encodes CASSEELAGGNNEQFF.